The 26 T cell receptor beta chains below come from one sample, sequenced in a study of blood T cells in healthy people across ages. Primed by a sample-barcoded 5' primer and a J-beta primer mix, a second PCR proceeded for 7 to 11 cycles. Each CDR3 protein gets one entry after TCRdb re-called the 5' RACE reads with MiXCR. The data contain 550,000 to 650,000 distinct CDR3 sequences, about 30% of them singletons. The sequenced material came from blood. The receptors shown here come from a woman aged 80 or older in good health.

CDR3 region: CSAMRVGRGDTEAFF. CDR3 nucleotides: TGCAGTGCCATGAGAGTCGGGCGAGGGGACACTGAAGCTTTCTTT. The chain is built from TRBV20-1 and TRBJ1-1; D may be TRBD1 (5 bases). V lost 6 bases to trimming and J lost 3 bases, with 20 bases between them. The CDR3 length is 15 residues. Germline V gene sequence: CDR1 DFQATT, CDR2 SNEGSKA (reference sequence).

On this clonotype itself: A much more abundant neighbour one base away suggests this may be a read error. The V gene is TRBV10-3, the J gene TRBJ2-5; tentatively, D is TRBD1 (5 bases). The length of the CDR3 is 16 residues. Trimming stripped 3 bases from V and 13 bases from J, with 27 bases between. Germline values: CDR1 ENHRY, CDR2 SYGVKD. CDR3: CAISDPNLRQGYERYF. In nucleotides, the CDR3 is TGTGCCATCAGTGACCCGAATCTACGGCAGGGCTACGAGCGGTACTTC.

The V gene is TRBV5-1, the J gene TRBJ1-4; 9 positions match TRBD1. V trimming: 4 bases; J trimming: 6 bases; junction bases outside the gene matches: 4. Germline V gene data show CDR1 as SGHRS and CDR2 as YFSETQ. The CDR3 consists of 14 residues. The CDR3 is CASSKGQGDEKLFF. The CDR3 DNA reads TGCGCCAGCAGCAAGGGACAGGGAGATGAAAAACTGTTTTTT. Full variable domain (rest looked up from reference TRBV5-1 and TRBJ1-4): KAGVTQTPRYLIKTRGQQVTLSCSPISGHRSVSWYQQTPGQGLQFLFEYFSETQRNKGNFPGRFSGRQFSNSRSEMNVSTLELGDSALYLCASSKGQGDEKLFFGSGTQLSVL.

This clonotype showed up just a few times. The junction differs from germline at one of its ends, possibly a read error. This chain connects TRBV29-1 to TRBJ1-3, with 10 bases aligning to TRBD1. Germline CDR1 and CDR2: SQVTM and ANQGSEA. This CDR3 has 13 residues. The CDR3 DNA reads TGCAGCGTCGAGGACAGGGGGGGAAACGCCATATATTTT. Translating it yields CSVEDRGGNAIYF. Supplemented by reference TRBV29-1 and TRBJ1-3, the full variable domain reads SAVISQKPSRDICQRGTSLTIQCQVDSQVTMMFWYRQQPGQSLTLIATANQGSEATYESGFVIDKFPISRPNLTFSTLTVSNMSPEDSSIYLCSVEDRGGNAIYFGEGSWLTVV.

This clonotype was counted ten times or more. The V gene is TRBV12-3 or TRBV12-4, the J gene TRBJ1-6, with 11 bases fitting TRBD1. The V segment lost 10 bases and the J segment 13 bases; nucleotides outside the gene matches: 9. The CDR3 has 13 amino acids. CDR3 nucleotide sequence: TGTGCCACCTCTGGGACAGGGGGACCGCCCCTCCACTTT. Translating gives CATSGTGGPPLHF.

This clonotype was seen at least ten times. The chain has TRBV27 and TRBJ1-5; 7 nucleotides line up with TRBD1. Germline V gene data show CDR1 as MNHEY and CDR2 as SMNVEV (reference sequence). V was clipped by 2 bases and J by 3 bases; unmatched bases: 4. The CDR3 is made up of 15 amino acids. The CDR3 DNA sequence: TGTGCCAGCAGTTTACGCAGGGGGGCCAATCAGCCCCAGCATTTT. Its translation is CASSLRRGANQPQHF.

This clonotype was picked up many times. The rearrangement links TRBV5-4 to TRBJ2-7; no clear D. Per the germline V gene, CDR1 is SGHNT and CDR2 is YYREEE (reference sequence). The CDR3 is made up of 14 amino acids. The germline V and J ends were trimmed by 4 bases and 2 bases, with 13 bases remaining between them. DNA for the CDR3: TGTGCCAGCAGCGCTGGGCCCCAGACCTACGAGCAGTACTTC. It encodes CASSAGPQTYEQYF.

This chain connects TRBV7-4 to TRBJ2-7, with TRBD2 matching over 8 bases. V was pared by 5 bases and J by 3 bases, with 15 bases of the junction left unmatched. CDR3 length equals 17 residues. In germline, CDR1 is SGHVT, CDR2 SQSDAQ. CDR3 DNA sequence: TGTGCCAGCAGCACCAGGACCCTAACTAGCGGAGACTACGAGCAGTACTTC. Translating gives CASSTRTLTSGDYEQYF.

The gene calls are TRBV27 and TRBJ1-4; 7 bases are a match to TRBD1. The germline V gene encodes CDR1 MNHEY and CDR2 SMNVEV (reference sequence). J gave up 7 bases and V 8 bases, and 13 bases lay outside the gene matches. CDR3 length: 15 amino acids. CDR3 coding DNA: TGTGCCAGCCGGCCATCCGGGACAGTTAGTGAAAAACTGTTTTTT. It yields the protein CASRPSGTVSEKLFF.

This clonotype was detected many times. The rearrangement joins TRBV20-1 to TRBJ1-1; D gene ambiguous. V was clipped by 0 bases and J by 1 base, with 12 bases between them. There are 15 residues in the CDR3. Germline loops: CDR1 DFQATT, CDR2 SNEGSKA (reference sequence). The chain's CDR3 is CSARDEWAPNTEAFF. In DNA form, the CDR3 reads TGCAGTGCTAGAGATGAGTGGGCGCCGAACACTGAAGCTTTCTTT.

This chain links TRBV11-3 with TRBJ2-3; weak D call: TRBD1 (6 bases). CDR3 size: 17 residues. Trimming took off 5 bases at V and 0 bases at J, with 18 bases between the two ends. CDR1 and CDR2 (germline): SGHNT, YENEEA. The CDR3 DNA reads TGTGCCAGCAGCGCCCGAAGCAGGGGATATAGCACAGATACGCAGTATTTT. It codes for CASSARSRGYSTDTQYF.

This sequence joins TRBV29-1 and TRBJ2-1; TRBD1 agrees at 7 bases. The CDR3 spans 12 residues. The germline CDR1 and CDR2 sequences are SQVTM and ANQGSEA. The V and J ends lost 5 bases and 9 bases, in that order; junction bases with no gene match: 7. CDR3 amino acids: CSVRQGSSEQFF. CDR3 DNA: TGCAGCGTTAGACAGGGTAGTAGTGAGCAGTTCTTC.

This clonotype was recorded many times. The chain is built from TRBV20-1 and TRBJ2-1; 10 bases are shared with TRBD2. CDR3 length equals 16 residues. Per germline, CDR1 DFQATT and CDR2 SNEGSKA (reference sequence). Losses at the gene ends were 2 bases for V and 6 bases for J; bases not matched to a gene: 10. The CDR3 protein is CSARLPKAGGPNEQFF. CDR3 bases: TGCAGTGCTAGACTTCCGAAAGCGGGGGGGCCCAATGAGCAGTTCTTC.

The chain has TRBV28 and TRBJ2-4; 10 bases are a match to TRBD2. This CDR3 is built from 15 residues. The V and J ends lost 4 bases and 7 bases, in that order; junction bases with no gene match: 7. Germline V gene lookup returns CDR1 MDHEN and CDR2 SYDVKM. In DNA form, the CDR3 reads TGTGCCAGCAGTTCACATAGCGGGGGGCACAACATTCAGTACTTC. This codes for CASSSHSGGHNIQYF.

The CDR3 coding sequence is TGTGCCAGCAGTTGGGGGGAAACAGATGCGGAGTATTTT. This translates into CASSWGETDAEYF. This chain uses TRBV12-3 or TRBV12-4 with TRBJ2-3; tentative D call: TRBD2 (6 bases). The CDR3 length is 13 residues. V lost 4 bases to trimming and J lost 13 bases, with 18 bases between them.

In the case of this clonotype: Germline is not matched at one junction end, which may reflect a read error. The rearrangement uses TRBV7-8 and TRBJ1-2; 7 bases are a match to TRBD1. Germline V gene data show CDR1 as SGHVS and CDR2 as FQNEAQ. The CDR3 runs 13 residues. CDR3 region: CAGSCRQGLGYTF. CDR3 DNA sequence: TGTGCCGGCAGCTGTCGACAGGGTTTGGGCTACACCTTC.

The rearrangement uses TRBV7-2 and TRBJ1-5; D is ambiguous. Trimming removed 4 bases at V and 3 bases at J, with 7 bases between. CDR3 length: 13 amino acids. From germline, CDR1 is SGHTA and CDR2 FQGNSA. The DNA of the CDR3 is TGTGCCAGCAGCTGGTCACTCAATCAGCCCCAGCATTTT. It codes for CASSWSLNQPQHF.

The chain uses TRBV2 and TRBJ1-1; a possible D gene is TRBD1 (6 bases). The germline V and J ends were trimmed by 7 bases and 5 bases, with 14 bases remaining between them. CDR3 length: 13 amino acids. CDR1 and CDR2 (germline): SNHLY, FYNNEI. The CDR3 region is CASILGGRTEAFF. CDR3 sequence (DNA): TGTGCCAGCATTTTAGGGGGGAGAACTGAAGCTTTCTTT.

J is TRBJ1-5 and V is TRBV7-8; no clear D gene. Germline-derived CDR1 and CDR2 are SGHVS and FQNEAQ. There are 20 residues in the CDR3. Between the trimmed V and J ends, which lost 3 bases and 13 bases, there was a span of 37 bases. The CDR3 DNA follows: TGTGCCAGCAGCTTTGGTTTCTGGTCTCGGTCCCGGGCTTCGGGGAAATCGCAGCATTTT. It yields the protein CASSFGFWSRSRASGKSQHF.

V is TRBV6-2 or TRBV6-3 and J is TRBJ2-7, with 10 bases that match TRBD1. The germline V gene encodes CDR1 MNHEY and CDR2 SVGEGT. The CDR3 covers 14 residues. J was trimmed by 2 bases and V by 6 bases; bases with no gene match: 4. CDR3 sequence (DNA): TGTGCCAGCAGGGAGGACAGGGGGGCCTACGAGCAGTACTTC. The encoded protein is CASREDRGAYEQYF.

The chain employs TRBV12-3 or TRBV12-4 and TRBJ2-1; tentatively, D is TRBD2 (6 bases). The J call may be incorrect, as the DNA end agrees better with TRBJ2-7. This CDR3 has 15 residues. The CDR3 DNA is TGTGCCAGCAGTGGCTCGGGAGAGGGCTACAATGAGCAGTACTTC. Translating it yields CASSGSGEGYNEQYF.

This clonotype has ten or more counts. The V gene is TRBV7-2, the J gene TRBJ2-2, with 8 positions matching TRBD2. This CDR3 comprises 16 residues. CDR1 is SGHTA and CDR2 is FQGNSA in the germline V gene. V trimming: 1 base; J trimming: 3 bases; junction bases outside the gene matches: 4. CDR3 in amino acids: CASSLVAGGHTGELFF. CDR3 nucleotides: TGTGCCAGCAGCTTAGTCGCGGGGGGCCACACCGGGGAGCTGTTTTTT. Looking up the rest from reference TRBV7-2 and TRBJ2-2 gives the full variable domain: GAGVSQSPSNKVTEKGKDVELRCDPISGHTALYWYRQSLGQGLEFLIYFQGNSAPDKSGLPSDRFSAERTGGSVSTLTIQRTQQEDSAVYLCASSLVAGGHTGELFFGEGSRLTVL.

Many counts were recorded for this clonotype. The CDR3 protein is CASSSLTHRGPNYEQYF. The DNA for the CDR3 is TGTGCCAGCAGTTCCCTTACCCACAGGGGGCCGAACTACGAGCAGTACTTC. The chain combines TRBV27 with TRBJ2-7; 9 bases align to TRBD1. Germline CDR1 MNHEY, CDR2 SMNVEV (reference sequence). This CDR3 has 17 amino acids. Trimming at V came to 4 bases and at J to 3 bases, leaving 13 bases not matched to a gene.

The chain employs TRBV10-3 and TRBJ2-2; TRBD1 aligns across 11 bases. The CDR3 totals 13 residues. Germline V gene lookup returns CDR1 ENHRY and CDR2 SYGVKD. Germline trimming cut 6 bases from V and 6 bases from J; bases unmatched to any gene: 0. The CDR3 here is CAIRDRGPGELFF. The CDR3 DNA reads as TGTGCCATCAGGGACAGGGGGCCCGGGGAGCTGTTTTTT.

This chain joins TRBV20-1 and TRBJ2-5; D is perhaps TRBD1 (6 bases). Trimming pared 5 bases from V and 11 bases from J, leaving 18 bases between. This CDR3 comprises 12 residues. The V gene's germline CDR1 is DFQATT and CDR2 SNEGSKA (reference sequence). CDR3 residues: CSAPPRDNEQYF. The CDR3 DNA is TGCAGTGCTCCCCCCAGGGACAATGAGCAGTACTTC.

This sequence joins TRBV7-2 and TRBJ2-2; TRBD2 matches 8 bases. V shed 2 bases, J shed 4 bases, and the junction held 3 bases outside the gene matches. The length of the CDR3 is 15 residues. Looked up from germline, CDR1 is SGHTA and CDR2 is FQGNSA. The CDR3 DNA reads TGTGCCAGCAGCTTACCTCGGGGGGGCACCGGGGAGCTGTTTTTT. Residues: CASSLPRGGTGELFF. The variable domain in full, with the rest retrieved from reference TRBV7-2 and TRBJ2-2, is GAGVSQSPSNKVTEKGKDVELRCDPISGHTALYWYRQSLGQGLEFLIYFQGNSAPDKSGLPSDRFSAERTGGSVSTLTIQRTQQEDSAVYLCASSLPRGGTGELFFGEGSRLTVL.